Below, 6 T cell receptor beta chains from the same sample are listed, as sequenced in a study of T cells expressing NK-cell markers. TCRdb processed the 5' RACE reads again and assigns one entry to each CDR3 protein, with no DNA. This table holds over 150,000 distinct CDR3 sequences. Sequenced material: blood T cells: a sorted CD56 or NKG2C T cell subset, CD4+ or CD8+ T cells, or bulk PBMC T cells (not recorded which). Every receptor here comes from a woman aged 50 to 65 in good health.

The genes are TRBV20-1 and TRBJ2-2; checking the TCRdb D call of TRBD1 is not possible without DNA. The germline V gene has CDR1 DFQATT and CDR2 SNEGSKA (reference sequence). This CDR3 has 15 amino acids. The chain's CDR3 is CSAPGRLEATGELFF.

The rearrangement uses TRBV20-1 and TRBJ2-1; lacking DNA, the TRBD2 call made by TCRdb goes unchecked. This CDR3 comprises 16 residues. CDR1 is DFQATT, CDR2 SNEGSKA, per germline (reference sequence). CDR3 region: CSARDLGLADYNEQFF.

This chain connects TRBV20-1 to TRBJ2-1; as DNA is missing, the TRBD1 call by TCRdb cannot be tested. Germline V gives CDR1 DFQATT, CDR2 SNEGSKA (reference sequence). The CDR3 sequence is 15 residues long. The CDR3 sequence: CSARGAGWSYNEQFF.

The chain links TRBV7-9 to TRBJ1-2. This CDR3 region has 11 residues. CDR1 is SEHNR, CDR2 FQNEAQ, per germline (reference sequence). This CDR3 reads CASSEGYGYTF. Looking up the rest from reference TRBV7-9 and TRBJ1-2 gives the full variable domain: DTGVSQNPRHKITKRGQNVTFRCDPISEHNRLYWYRQTLGQGPEFLTYFQNEAQLEKSRLLSDRFSAERPKGSFSTLEIQRTEQGDSAMYLCASSEGYGYTFGSGTRLTVV.

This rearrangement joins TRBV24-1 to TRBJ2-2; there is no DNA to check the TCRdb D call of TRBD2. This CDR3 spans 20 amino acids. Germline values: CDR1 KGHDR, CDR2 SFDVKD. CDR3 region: CATSGGIAGGLQVNTGELFF.

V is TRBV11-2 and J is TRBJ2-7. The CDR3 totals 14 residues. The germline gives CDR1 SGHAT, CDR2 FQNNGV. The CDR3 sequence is CASSLDDLTDEQYF.